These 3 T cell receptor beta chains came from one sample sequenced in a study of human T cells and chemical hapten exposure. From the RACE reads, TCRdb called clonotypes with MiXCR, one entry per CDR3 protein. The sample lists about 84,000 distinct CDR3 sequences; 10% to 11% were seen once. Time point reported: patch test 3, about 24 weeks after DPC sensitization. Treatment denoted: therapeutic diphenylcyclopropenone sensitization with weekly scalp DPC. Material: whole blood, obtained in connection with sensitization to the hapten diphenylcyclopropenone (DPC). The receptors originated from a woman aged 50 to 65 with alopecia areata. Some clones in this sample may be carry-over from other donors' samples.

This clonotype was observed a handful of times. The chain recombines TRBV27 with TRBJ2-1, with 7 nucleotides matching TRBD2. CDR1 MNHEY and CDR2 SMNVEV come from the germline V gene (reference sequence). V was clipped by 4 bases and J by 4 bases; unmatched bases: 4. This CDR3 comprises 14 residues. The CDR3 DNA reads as TGTGCCAGCAGTTATAGCGGGCGGTACAATGAGCAGTTCTTC. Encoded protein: CASSYSGRYNEQFF.

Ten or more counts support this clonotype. CDR3 bases: TGTGCCATTACGAAGGGGACTAGCAACATTCAGTACTTC. This gives the protein CAITKGTSNIQYF. The rearrangement joins TRBV2 to TRBJ2-4; TRBD2 aligns across 9 bases. The CDR3 totals 13 residues. V lost 10 bases to trimming and J lost 7 bases; unmatched junction nucleotides: 8. Germline CDR1 and CDR2: SNHLY and FYNNEI.

The chain's CDR3 is CASSGYGQGKPDTQYF. The CDR3 nucleotides are TGTGCCAGCAGTGGTTACGGACAGGGGAAGCCAGATACGCAGTATTTT. The rearrangement links TRBV6-5 to TRBJ2-3; 9 bases are shared with TRBD1. V lost 5 bases and J lost 4; bases outside the gene matches: 10. The CDR3 spans 16 residues. Germline values: CDR1 MNHEY, CDR2 SVGAGI.